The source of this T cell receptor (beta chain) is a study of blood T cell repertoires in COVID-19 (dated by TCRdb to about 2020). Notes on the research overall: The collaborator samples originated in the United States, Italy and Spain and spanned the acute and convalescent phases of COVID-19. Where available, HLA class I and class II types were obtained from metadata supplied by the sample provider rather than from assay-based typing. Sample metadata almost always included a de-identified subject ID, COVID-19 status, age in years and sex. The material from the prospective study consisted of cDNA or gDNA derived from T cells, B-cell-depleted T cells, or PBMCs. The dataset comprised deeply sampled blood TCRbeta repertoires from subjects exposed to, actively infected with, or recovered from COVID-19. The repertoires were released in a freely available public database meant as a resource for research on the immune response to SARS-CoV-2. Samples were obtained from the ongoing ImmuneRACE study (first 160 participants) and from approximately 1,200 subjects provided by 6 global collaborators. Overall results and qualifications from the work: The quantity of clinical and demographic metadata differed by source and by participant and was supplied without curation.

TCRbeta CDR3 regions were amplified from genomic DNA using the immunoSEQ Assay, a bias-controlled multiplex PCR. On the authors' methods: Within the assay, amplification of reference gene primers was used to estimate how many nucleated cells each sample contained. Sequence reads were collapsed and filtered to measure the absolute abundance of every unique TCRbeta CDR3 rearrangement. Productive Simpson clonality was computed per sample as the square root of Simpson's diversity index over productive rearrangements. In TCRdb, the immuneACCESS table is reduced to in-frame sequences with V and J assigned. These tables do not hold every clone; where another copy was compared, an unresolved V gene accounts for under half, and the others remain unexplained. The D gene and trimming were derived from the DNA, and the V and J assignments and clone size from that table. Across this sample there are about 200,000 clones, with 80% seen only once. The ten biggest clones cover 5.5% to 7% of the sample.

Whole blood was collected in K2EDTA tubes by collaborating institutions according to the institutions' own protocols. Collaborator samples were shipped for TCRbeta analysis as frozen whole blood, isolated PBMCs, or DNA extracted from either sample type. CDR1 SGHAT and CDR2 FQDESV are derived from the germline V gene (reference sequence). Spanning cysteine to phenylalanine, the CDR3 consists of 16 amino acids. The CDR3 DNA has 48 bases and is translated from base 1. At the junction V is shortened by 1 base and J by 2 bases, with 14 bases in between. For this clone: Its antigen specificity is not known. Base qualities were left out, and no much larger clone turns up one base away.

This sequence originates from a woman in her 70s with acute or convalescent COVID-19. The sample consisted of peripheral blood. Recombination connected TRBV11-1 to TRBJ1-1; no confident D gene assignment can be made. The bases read TGTGCCAGCAGCTTAGGGCAGGCGGGCCTTAACACTGAAGCTTTCTTT. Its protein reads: CASSLGQAGLNTEAFF.